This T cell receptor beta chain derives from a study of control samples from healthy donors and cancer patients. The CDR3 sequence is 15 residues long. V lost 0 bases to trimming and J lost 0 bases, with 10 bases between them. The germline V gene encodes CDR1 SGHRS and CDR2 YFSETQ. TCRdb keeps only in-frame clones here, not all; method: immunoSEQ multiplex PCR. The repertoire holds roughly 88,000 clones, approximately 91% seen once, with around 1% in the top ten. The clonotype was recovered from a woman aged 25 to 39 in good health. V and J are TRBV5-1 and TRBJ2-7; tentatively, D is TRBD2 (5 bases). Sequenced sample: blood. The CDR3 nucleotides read TGCGCCAGCAGCTTGGTTTTACGGGGCTCCTACGAGCAGTACTTC. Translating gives CASSLVLRGSYEQYF.